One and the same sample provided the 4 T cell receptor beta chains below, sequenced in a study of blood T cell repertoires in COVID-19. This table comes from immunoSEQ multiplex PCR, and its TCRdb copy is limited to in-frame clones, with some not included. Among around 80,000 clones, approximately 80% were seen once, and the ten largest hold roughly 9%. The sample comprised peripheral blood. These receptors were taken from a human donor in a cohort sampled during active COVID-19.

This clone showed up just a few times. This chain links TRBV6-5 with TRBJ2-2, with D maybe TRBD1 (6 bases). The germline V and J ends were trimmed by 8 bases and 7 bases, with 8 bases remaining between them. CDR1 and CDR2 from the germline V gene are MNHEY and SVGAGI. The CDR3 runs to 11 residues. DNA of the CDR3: TGTGCCAGCCGGGACATCGGGGAGCTGTTTTTT. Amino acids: CASRDIGELFF.

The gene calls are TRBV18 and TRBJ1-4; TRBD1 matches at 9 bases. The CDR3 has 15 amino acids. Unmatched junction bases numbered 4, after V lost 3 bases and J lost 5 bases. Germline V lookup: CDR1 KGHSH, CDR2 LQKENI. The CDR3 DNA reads TGTGCCAGCTCACCCCGACAGGGGGGAAATGAAAAACTGTTTTTT. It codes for CASSPRQGGNEKLFF.

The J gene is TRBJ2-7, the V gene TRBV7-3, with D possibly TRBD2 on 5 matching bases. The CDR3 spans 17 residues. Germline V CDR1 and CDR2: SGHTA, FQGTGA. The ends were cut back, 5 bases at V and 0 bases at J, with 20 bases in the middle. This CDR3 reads CASSPTFGRVSSYEQYF. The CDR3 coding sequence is TGTGCCAGCAGCCCCACCTTTGGGCGGGTCAGCTCCTACGAGCAGTACTTC.

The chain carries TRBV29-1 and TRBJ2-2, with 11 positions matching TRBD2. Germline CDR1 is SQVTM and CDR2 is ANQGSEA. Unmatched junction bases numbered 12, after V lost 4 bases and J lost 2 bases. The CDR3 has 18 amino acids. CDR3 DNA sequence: TGCAGCGTTGTCAGGGGGGCTAGCGGGGGGCTTAACACCGGGGAGCTGTTTTTT. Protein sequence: CSVVRGASGGLNTGELFF.